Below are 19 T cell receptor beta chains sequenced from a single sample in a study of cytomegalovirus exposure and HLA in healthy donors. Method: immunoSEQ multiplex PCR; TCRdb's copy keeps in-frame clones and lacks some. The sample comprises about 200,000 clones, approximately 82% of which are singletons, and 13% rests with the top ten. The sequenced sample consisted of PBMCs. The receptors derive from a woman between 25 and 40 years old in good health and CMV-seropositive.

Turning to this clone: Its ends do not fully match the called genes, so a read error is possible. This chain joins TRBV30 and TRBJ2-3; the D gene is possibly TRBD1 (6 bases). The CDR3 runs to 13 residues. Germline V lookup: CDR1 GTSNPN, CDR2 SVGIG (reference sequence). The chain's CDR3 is CAWSVFRQAVLTF. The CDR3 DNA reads TGTGCCTGGAGTGTTTTTAGACAGGCAGTGCTCACCTTT.

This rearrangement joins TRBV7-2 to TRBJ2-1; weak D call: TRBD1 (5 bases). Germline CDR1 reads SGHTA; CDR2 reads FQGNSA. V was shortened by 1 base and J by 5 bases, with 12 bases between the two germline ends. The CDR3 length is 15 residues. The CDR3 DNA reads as TGTGCCAGCAGCTTAGTGGCAGGGTCGGACAATGAGCAGTTCTTC. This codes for CASSLVAGSDNEQFF.

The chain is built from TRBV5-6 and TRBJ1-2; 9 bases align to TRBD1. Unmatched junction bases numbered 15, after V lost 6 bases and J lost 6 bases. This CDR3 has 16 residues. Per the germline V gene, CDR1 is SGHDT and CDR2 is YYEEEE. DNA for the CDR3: TGTGCCAGCACCCCGGGATTCGGCCGGGACAGGGATGGCTACACCTTC. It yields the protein CASTPGFGRDRDGYTF.

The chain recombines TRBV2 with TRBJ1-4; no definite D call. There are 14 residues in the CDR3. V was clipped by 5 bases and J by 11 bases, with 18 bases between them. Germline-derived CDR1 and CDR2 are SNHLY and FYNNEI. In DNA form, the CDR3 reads TGTGCCAGCAGTATTGAAGAGAGCGTGACGAAACTGTTTTTT. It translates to CASSIEESVTKLFF. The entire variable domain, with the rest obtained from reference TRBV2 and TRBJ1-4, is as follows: EPEVTQTPSHQVTQMGQEVILRCVPISNHLYFYWYRQILGQKVEFLVSFYNNEISEKSEIFDDQFSVERPDGSNFTLKIRSTKLEDSAMYFCASSIEESVTKLFFGSGTQLSVL.

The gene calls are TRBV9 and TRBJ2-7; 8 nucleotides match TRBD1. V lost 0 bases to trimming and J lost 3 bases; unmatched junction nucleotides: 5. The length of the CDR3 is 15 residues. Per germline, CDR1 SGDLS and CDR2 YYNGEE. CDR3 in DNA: TGTGCCAGCAGCGTAGATTTAGGACAGGGCTACGAGCAGTACTTC. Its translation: CASSVDLGQGYEQYF.

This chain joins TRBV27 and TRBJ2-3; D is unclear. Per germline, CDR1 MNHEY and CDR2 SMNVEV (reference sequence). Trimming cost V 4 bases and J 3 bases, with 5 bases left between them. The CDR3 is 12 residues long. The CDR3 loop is CASSSRTDTQYF. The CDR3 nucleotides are TGTGCCAGCAGTTCCCGGACAGATACGCAGTATTTT.

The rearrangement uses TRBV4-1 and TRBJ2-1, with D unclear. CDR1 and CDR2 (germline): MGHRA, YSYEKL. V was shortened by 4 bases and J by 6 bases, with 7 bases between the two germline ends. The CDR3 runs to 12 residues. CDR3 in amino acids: CASSPDFNEQFF. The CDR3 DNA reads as TGCGCCAGCAGCCCAGACTTCAATGAGCAGTTCTTC.

CDR3 in DNA: TGTGCCAGCAGTCGGACAGTCTTGTACACTGAAGCTTTCTTT. Translating it yields CASSRTVLYTEAFF. The V and J genes are TRBV27 and TRBJ1-1; a weak D match, TRBD1 (6 bases). Germline CDR1 MNHEY, CDR2 SMNVEV (reference sequence). Trimming took off 5 bases at V and 3 bases at J, with 13 bases between the two ends. CDR3 length equals 14 residues.

The CDR3 loop is CASVPLLEDHEQFF. The CDR3 DNA reads TGTGCCTCTGTACCCCTACTAGAGGACCATGAGCAGTTCTTC. This rearrangement joins TRBV2 to TRBJ2-1, with D maybe TRBD2 (5 bases). Germline assignment: CDR1 SNHLY and CDR2 FYNNEI. V was clipped by 11 bases and J by 8 bases, with 22 bases between them. CDR3 length equals 14 residues.

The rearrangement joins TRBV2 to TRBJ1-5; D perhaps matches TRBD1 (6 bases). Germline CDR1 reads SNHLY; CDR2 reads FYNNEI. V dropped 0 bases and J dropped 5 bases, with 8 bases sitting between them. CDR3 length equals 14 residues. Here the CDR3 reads CASSEAGGDQPQHF. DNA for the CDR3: TGTGCCAGCAGTGAAGCAGGGGGTGATCAGCCCCAGCATTTT. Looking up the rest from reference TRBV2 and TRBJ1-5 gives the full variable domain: EPEVTQTPSHQVTQMGQEVILRCVPISNHLYFYWYRQILGQKVEFLVSFYNNEISEKSEIFDDQFSVERPDGSNFTLKIRSTKLEDSAMYFCASSEAGGDQPQHFGDGTRLSIL.

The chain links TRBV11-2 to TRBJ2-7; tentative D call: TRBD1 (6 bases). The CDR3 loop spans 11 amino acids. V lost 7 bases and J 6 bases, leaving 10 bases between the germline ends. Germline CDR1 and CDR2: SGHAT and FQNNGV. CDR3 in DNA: TGTGCCAGCACCCCAGGGGTCGAGCAGTACTTC. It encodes CASTPGVEQYF. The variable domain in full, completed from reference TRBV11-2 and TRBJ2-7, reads EAGVAQSPRYKIIEKRQSVAFWCNPISGHATLYWYQQILGQGPKLLIQFQNNGVVDDSQLPKDRFSAERLKGVDSTLKIQPAKLEDSAVYLCASTPGVEQYFGPGTRLTVT.

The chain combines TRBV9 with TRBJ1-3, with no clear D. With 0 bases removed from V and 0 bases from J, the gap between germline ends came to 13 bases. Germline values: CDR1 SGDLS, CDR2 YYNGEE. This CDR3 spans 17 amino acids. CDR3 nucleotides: TGTGCCAGCAGCGTAGCAGGAATGGTCACCTCTGGAAACACCATATATTTT. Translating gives CASSVAGMVTSGNTIYF.

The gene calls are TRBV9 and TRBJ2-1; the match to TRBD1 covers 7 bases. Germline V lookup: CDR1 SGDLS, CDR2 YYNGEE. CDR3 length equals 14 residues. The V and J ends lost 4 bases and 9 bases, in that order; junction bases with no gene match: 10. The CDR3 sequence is CASSKRTGAGEQFF. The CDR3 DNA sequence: TGTGCCAGCAGCAAACGAACAGGGGCTGGTGAGCAGTTCTTC.

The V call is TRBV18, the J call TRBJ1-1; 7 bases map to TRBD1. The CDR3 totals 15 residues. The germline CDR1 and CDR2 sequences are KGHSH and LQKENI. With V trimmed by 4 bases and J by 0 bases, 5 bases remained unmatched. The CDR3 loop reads CASSRTGLLNTEAFF. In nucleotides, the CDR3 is TGTGCCAGCTCACGGACAGGCCTACTGAACACTGAAGCTTTCTTT.

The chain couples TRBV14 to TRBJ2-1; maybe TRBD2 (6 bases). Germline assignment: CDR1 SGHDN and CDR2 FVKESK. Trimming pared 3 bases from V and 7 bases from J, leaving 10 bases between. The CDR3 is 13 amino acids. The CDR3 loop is CASSQGLPNEQFF. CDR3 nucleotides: TGTGCCAGCAGCCAGGGACTTCCGAATGAGCAGTTCTTC.

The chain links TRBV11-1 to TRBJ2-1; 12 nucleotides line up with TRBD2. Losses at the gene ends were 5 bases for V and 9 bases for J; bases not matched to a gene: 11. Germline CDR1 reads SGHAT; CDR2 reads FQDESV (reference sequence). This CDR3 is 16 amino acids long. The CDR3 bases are TGTGCCAGCAGCATTAGACTAGCGGGAGTATTTGTTGAGCAGTTCTTC. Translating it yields CASSIRLAGVFVEQFF. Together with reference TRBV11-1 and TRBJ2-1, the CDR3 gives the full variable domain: EAEVAQSPRYKITEKSQAVAFWCDPISGHATLYWYRQILGQGPELLVQFQDESVVDDSQLPKDRFSAERLKGVDSTLKIQPAELGDSAMYLCASSIRLAGVFVEQFFGPGTRLTVL.

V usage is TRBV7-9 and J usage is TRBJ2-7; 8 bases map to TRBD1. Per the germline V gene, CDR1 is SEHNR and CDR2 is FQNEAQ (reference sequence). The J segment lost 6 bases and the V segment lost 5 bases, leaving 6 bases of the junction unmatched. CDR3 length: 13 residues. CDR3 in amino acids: CASSHRTGFEQYF. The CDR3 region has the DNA TGTGCCAGCAGCCACAGGACAGGGTTCGAGCAGTACTTC.

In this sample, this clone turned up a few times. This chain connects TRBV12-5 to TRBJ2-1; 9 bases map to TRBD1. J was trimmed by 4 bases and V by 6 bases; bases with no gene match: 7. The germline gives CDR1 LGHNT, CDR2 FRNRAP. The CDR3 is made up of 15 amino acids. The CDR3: CASGTGTGSYNEQFF. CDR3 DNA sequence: TGTGCTAGTGGGACCGGGACAGGGAGTTACAATGAGCAGTTCTTC.

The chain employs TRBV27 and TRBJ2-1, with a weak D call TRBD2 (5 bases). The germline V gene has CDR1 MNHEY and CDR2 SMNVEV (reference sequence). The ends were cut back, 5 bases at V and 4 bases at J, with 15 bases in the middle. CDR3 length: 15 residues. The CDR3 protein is CASSGFMSGYNEQFF. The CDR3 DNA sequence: TGTGCCAGCAGTGGCTTTATGAGCGGATACAATGAGCAGTTCTTC.